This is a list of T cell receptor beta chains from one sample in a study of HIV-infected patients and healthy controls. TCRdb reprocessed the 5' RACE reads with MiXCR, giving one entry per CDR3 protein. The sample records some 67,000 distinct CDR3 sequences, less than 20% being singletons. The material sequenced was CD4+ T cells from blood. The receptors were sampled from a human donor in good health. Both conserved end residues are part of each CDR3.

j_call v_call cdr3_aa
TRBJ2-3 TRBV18 CASSPAGDSTDTQYF
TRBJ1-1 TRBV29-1 CSAQRGGNTEAFF
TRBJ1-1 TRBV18 CASSGSGGNTEAFF
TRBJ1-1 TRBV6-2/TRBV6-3 CASSLRGFAEAFF
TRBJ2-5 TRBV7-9 CASSAYRDQETQYF
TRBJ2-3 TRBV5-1 CASSLKDTQYF
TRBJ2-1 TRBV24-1 CATSEKGLGGYNEQFF
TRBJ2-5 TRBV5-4 CASSLEGRGDLKTQYF
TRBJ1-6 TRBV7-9 CASSLLGQGTNSPLHF
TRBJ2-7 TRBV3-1 CASSQGQGGEQYF
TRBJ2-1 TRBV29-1 CSVEVLQILLYNEQFF
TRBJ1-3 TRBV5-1 CASSPDRGLSGNTIYF
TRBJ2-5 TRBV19 CASSIRGGAGLETQYF
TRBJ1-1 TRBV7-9 CASSRWGTEAFF
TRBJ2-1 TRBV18 CASSPPQDYNEQFF
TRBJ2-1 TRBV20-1 CSASYQGFSYNEQFF
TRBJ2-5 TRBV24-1 CATSDLDADQETQYF
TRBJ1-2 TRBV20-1 CSAPPGQGAWYTF
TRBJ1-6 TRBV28 CASSLDPNSPLHF
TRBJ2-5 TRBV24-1 CATSDSVIQETQYF
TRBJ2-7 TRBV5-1 CASSLAFGGTYEQYF
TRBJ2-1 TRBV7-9 CASSWGGGVGYNEQFF
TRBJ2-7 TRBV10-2 CASSDGAEQYF
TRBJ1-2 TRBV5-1 CASSPTGQGSYGYTF
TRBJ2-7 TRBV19 CASSMGNSYEQYF
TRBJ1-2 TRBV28 CASSLSGQGSGYTF
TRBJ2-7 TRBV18 CASSPIESYEQYF
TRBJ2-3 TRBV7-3 CAGTGFGTDTQYF
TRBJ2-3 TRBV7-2 CASSTTPLLRTDTQYF
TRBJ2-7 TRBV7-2 CASSNFYEQYF
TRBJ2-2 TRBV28 CASSGTGITANTGELFF
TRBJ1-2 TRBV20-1 CSARNGQDYGYTF
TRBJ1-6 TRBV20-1 CSATRDSGITSPLHF
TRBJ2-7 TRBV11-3 CASSRDGEMHEQYF
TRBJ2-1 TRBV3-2 CASSQAILWTGEWNEQFF
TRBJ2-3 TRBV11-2 CASSPSAVTDTQYF
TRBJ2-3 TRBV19 CASSGGWSTDTQYF
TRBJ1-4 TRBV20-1 CSASGSGPEGATNEKLFF
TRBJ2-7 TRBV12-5 CASGLGPMYEQYF
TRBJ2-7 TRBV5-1 CASSLQGAFSYEQYF
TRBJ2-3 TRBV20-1 CSARHYTSTDTQYF
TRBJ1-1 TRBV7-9 CASSLAGFGTEAFF